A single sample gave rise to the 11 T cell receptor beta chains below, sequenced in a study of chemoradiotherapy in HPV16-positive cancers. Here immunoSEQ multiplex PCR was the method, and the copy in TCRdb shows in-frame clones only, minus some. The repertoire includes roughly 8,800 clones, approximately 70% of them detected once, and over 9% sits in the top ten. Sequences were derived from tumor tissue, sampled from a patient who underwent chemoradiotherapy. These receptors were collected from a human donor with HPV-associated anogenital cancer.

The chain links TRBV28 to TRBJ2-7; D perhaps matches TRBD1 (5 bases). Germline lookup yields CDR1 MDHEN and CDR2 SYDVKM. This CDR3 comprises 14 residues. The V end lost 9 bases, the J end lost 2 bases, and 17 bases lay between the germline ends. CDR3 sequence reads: CASSDQGTPYEQYF. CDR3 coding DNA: TGTGCCAGTTCAGACCAGGGCACCCCCTACGAGCAGTACTTC.

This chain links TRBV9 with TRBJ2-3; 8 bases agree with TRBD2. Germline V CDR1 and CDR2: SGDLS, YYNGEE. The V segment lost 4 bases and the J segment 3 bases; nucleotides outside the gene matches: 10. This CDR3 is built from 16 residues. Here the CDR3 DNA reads TGTGCCAGCAGCACCCAGGCGGGAGGTGGGACAGATACGCAGTATTTT. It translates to CASSTQAGGGTDTQYF.

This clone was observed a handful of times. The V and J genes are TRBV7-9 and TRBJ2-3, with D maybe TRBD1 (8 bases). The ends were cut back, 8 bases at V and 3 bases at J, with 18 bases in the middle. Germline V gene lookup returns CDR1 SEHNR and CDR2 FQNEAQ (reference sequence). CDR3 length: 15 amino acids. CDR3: CASLLTGEGTDTQYF. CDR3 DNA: TGTGCCAGCCTCCTGACAGGGGAGGGGACAGATACGCAGTATTTT. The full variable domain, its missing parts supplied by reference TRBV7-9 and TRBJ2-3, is DTGVSQNPRHKITKRGQNVTFRCDPISEHNRLYWYRQTLGQGPEFLTYFQNEAQLEKSRLLSDRFSAERPKGSFSTLEIQRTEQGDSAMYLCASLLTGEGTDTQYFGPGTRLTVL.

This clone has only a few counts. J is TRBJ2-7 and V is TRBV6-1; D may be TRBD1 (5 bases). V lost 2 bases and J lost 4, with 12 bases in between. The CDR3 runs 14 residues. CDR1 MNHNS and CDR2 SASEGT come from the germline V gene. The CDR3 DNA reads TGTGCCAGCAGTGAATCCCAGGGTTCGTACGAGCAGTACTTC. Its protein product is CASSESQGSYEQYF.

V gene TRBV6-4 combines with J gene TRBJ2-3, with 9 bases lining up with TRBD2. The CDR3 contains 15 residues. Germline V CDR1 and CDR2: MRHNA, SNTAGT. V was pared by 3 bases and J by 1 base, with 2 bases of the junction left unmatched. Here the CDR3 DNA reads TGTGCCAGCAGTGAAGAGCGGGGGGGCACAGATACGCAGTATTTT. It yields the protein CASSEERGGTDTQYF.

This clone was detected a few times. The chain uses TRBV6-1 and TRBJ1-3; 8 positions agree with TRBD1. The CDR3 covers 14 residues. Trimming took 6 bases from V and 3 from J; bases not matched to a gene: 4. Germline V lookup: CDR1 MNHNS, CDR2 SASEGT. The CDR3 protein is CASSQGAYGNTIYF. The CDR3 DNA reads TGTGCCAGCAGCCAGGGGGCTTATGGAAACACCATATATTTT.

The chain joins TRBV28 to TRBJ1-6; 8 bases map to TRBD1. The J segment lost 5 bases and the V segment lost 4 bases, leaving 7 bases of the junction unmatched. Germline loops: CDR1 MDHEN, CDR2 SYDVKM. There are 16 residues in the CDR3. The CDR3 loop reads CASSSPGTGHNSPLHF. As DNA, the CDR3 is TGTGCCAGCAGTTCCCCCGGGACAGGCCATAATTCACCCCTCCACTTT.

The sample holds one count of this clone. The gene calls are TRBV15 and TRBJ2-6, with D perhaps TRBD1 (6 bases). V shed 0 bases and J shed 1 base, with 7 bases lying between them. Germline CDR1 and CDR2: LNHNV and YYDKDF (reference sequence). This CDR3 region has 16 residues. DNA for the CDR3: TGTGCCACCAGCAGAGAAGGGGGATCTGGGGCCAACGTCCTGACTTTC. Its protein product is CATSREGGSGANVLTF.

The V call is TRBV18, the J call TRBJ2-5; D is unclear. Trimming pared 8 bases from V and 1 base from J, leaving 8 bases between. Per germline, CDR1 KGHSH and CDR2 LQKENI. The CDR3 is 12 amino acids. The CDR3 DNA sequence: TGTGCCAGCGCGCTTCCCCAAGAGACCCAGTACTTC. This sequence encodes CASALPQETQYF.

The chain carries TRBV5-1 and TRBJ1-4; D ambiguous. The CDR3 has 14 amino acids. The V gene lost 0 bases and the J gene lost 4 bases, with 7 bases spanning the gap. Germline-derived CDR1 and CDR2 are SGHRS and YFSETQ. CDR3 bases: TGCGCCAGCAGCTTGGACTTTAGTAATGAAAAACTGTTTTTT. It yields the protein CASSLDFSNEKLFF.

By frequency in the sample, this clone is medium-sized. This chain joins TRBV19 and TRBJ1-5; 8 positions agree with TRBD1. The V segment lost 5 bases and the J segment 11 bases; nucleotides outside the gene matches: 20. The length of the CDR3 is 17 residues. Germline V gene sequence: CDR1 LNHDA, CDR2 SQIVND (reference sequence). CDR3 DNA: TGTGCCAGTAGTGCATCCTTTACCGGGACAGGTGCTCAATCCCAGCATTTT. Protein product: CASSASFTGTGAQSQHF. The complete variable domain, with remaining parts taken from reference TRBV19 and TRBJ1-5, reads DGGITQSPKYLFRKEGQNVTLSCEQNLNHDAMYWYRQDPGQGLRLIYYSQIVNDFQKGDIAEGYSVSREKKESFPLTVTSAQKNPTAFYLCASSASFTGTGAQSQHFGDGTRLSIL.